The T cell receptor (beta chain) described here comes from a study of blood T cell repertoires in COVID-19. Across the whole study: Spain, Italy and the United States supplied samples that represented acute and convalescent COVID-19. T cells, B-cell-depleted T cells, or PBMCs supplied cDNA or gDNA.

The germline V gene encodes CDR1 SGHTA and CDR2 FQGNSA. J lost 6 bases, V lost 1 base, and 3 bases had no gene match. This CDR3 comprises 15 residues. Original analysis: Reference gene primer amplification gave nucleated cell count estimates. Libraries were prepared by immunoSEQ multiplex PCR; TCRdb keeps only in-frame clonotypes and omits some of them. V, J and clone size are taken as reported in that table, and D and trimming were inferred from the DNA itself. The sample includes some 150,000 clones, around four fifths of them seen just once. This clonotype was obtained from a woman in her thirties or forties with active or convalescent COVID-19. The V and J genes are TRBV7-2 and TRBJ2-3, with 11 positions matching TRBD2. The sequencing input was peripheral blood. The CDR3 sequence is CASSLEPSGGDTQYF. For the CDR3, the DNA is TGTGCCAGCAGCTTAGAACCTAGCGGGGGGGATACGCAGTATTTT.